This is a list of T cell receptor beta chains from one sample in a study of cytomegalovirus exposure and HLA in healthy donors. The table came from immunoSEQ multiplex PCR; TCRdb's copy has only in-frame clones and leaves some out. The table has about 180,000 clones, 80% seen once; the top ten hold approximately 2%. The sample was PBMCs. These receptors were obtained from a woman in her twenties or thirties in good health and CMV-seronegative. CDR3s include the opening cysteine and the closing phenylalanine or tryptophan. Fields, in order: V gene, clone size, J gene, D gene, CDR3 DNA, CDR3 protein. D genes are given only for firm matches. The listing skips clone size in some rows; elsewhere it reads once, few, many or a size class.

>TRBV19|.|TRBJ2-7|TRBD2
TGTGCCAGTAGTTCTCCGACTCCGACTAGCGGGGCCCCCTACGAGCAGTACTTC
CASSSPTPTSGAPYEQYF
>TRBV6-5|.|TRBJ1-2|TRBD1
TGTGCCAGCAGGCCGGGACAGGGGATCTATGGCTACACCTTC
CASRPGQGIYGYTF
>TRBV7-2|.|TRBJ1-2|.
TGTGCCAGCAGCGTACGGGATAAAGGTGACTACACCTTC
CASSVRDKGDYTF
>TRBV6-1|.|TRBJ2-3|TRBD2
TGTGCCAGCAGTCGGACTAGCTCCACAGATACGCAGTATTTT
CASSRTSSTDTQYF
>TRBV5-6|.|TRBJ2-7|TRBD1
TGTGCCAGCAGCTCCGTAATCCGGACAGGGGATAGCTCCTACGAGCAGTACTTC
CASSSVIRTGDSSYEQYF
>TRBV7-9|.|TRBJ1-1|.
TGTGCCAGCAGCCCACCGCGGCGCCTGAACACTGAAGCTTTCTTT
CASSPPRRLNTEAFF
>TRBV5-1|.|TRBJ2-3|TRBD2
TGCGCCAGCCGATTAGCGGGGGTAATCACAGATACGCAGTATTTT
CASRLAGVITDTQYF
>TRBV7-9|.|TRBJ2-3|.
TGTGCCAGCAGCCTCACAGATACGCAGTATTTT
CASSLTDTQYF
>TRBV6-1|.|TRBJ1-1|.
TGTGCCAGCAGTGGGGGGGGGTGGACTGAAGCTTTCTTT
CASSGGGWTEAFF
>TRBV5-6|.|TRBJ2-5|TRBD1
TGTGCCAGCAGCGCGGTGGGGGGTCGGACAGGGGAATGGGGAGAGACCCAGTACTTC
CASSAVGGRTGEWGETQYF
>TRBV4-2|.|TRBJ2-5|TRBD2
TGTGCCAGCAGCCAAGTGGGGGGTAGCGGGGTCCAAGAGACCCAGTACTTC
CASSQVGGSGVQETQYF
>TRBV19|.|TRBJ2-7|.
TGTGCCAGTAGCCAAAACCGGGACACTTTCTTTTCCTACGAGCAGTACTTC
CASSQNRDTFFSYEQYF
>TRBV15|.|TRBJ2-7|.
TGTGCCACCAGCAGAGAGGGGGCCCGATCCTACGAGCAGTACTTC
CATSREGARSYEQYF
>TRBV7-9|.|TRBJ2-7|TRBD2
TGTGCCAGCAGCCCTGGGACTAGCGGGGGGCCCTCGTTT
CASSPGTSGGPSF
>TRBV9|.|TRBJ2-7|TRBD1
TGTGCCAGCAGCGTAGGGGGACAGGGTTTATTCGAGCAGTACTTC
CASSVGGQGLFEQYF
>TRBV7-9|.|TRBJ2-5|TRBD2
TGTGCCAGCAGTTTAGGGACTAGCGGGGCCCCGGGGACCCAGTACTTC
CASSLGTSGAPGTQYF
>TRBV19|few|TRBJ1-4|TRBD1
TGTGCCAGTAGTCCAAGACAGGGTCCAACTAATGAAAAACTGTTTTTT
CASSPRQGPTNEKLFF
>TRBV21-1|.|TRBJ2-7|.
TGTGCCAGCAGCAAAGGATCCGATGAGGGCAGGGGGAACTACGAGCAGTACTTC
CASSKGSDEGRGNYEQYF
>TRBV19|.|TRBJ1-5|TRBD1
TGTGCCAGTACCACGACAGGGAACAGCAATCAGCCCCAGCATTTT
CASTTTGNSNQPQHF
>TRBV29-1|.|TRBJ2-4|.
TGCAGCGTCGATAGTGGCATTCAGTACTTC
CSVDSGIQYF
>TRBV30|.|TRBJ2-7|TRBD2
TGTGCCTGGAGCGCCGGACTAGCGTGGGGAGACGAGCAGTACTTC
CAWSAGLAWGDEQYF
>TRBV6-1|.|TRBJ2-1|TRBD2
TGTGCCAGCAGTTTGACTAGCGGGACAAACAATGAGCAGTTCTTC
CASSLTSGTNNEQFF
>TRBV28|few|TRBJ1-2|.
TGTGCCAGCACCCCGGGTCGGGAGGGGGTAAAGAATGGCTACACCTTC
CASTPGREGVKNGYTF
>TRBV5-5|.|TRBJ2-7|.
TGTGCCAGCAGCCGGGTAGGGCAGGGCTACGAGCAGTACTTC
CASSRVGQGYEQYF
>TRBV7-6|.|TRBJ2-5|TRBD1
TGTGCCAGCAGCTTATCGGCAGGGGGTCAAGAGACCCAGTACTTC
CASSLSAGGQETQYF
>TRBV12-5|once|TRBJ1-3|TRBD1
TGTGCTAGTGGTTTGGGTTGGGAAACGGGACAGCCTGGAGCCATATATTTT
CASGLGWETGQPGAIYF
>TRBV12-5|.|TRBJ1-1|TRBD1
TGTGCTAGTGGAGTGGGACAGGGCATGAACACTGAAGCTTTCTTT
CASGVGQGMNTEAFF
>TRBV9|.|TRBJ2-2|.
TGTGCCAGCAGCGTATCCGGGACACTGACCGGGGAGCTGTTTTTT
CASSVSGTLTGELFF
>TRBV2|.|TRBJ1-1|TRBD1
TGTGCCAGCAGTGACGACAGGGCGAGAGCAATGAACACTGAAGCTTTCTTT
CASSDDRARAMNTEAFF